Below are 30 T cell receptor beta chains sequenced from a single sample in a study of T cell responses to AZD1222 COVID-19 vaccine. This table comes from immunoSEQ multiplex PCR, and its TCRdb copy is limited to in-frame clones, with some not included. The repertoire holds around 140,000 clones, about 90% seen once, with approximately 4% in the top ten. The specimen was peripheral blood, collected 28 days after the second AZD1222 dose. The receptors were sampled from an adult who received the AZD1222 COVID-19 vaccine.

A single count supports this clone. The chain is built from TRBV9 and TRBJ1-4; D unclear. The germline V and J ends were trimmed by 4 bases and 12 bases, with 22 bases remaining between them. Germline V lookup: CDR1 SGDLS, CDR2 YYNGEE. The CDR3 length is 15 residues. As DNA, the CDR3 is TGTGCCAGCAGCCCACGCCCCGGGGAGGCGAGGGAACTGTTTTTT. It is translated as CASSPRPGEARELFF.

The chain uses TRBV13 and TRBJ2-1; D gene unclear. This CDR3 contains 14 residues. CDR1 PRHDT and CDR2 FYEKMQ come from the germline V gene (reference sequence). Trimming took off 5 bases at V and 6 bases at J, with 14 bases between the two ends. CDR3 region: CASSPTNTGNEQFF. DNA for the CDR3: TGTGCCAGCAGCCCTACTAACACGGGCAATGAGCAGTTCTTC.

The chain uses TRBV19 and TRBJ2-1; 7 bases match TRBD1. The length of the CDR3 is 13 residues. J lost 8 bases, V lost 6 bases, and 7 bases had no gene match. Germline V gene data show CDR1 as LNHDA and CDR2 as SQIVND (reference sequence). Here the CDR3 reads CASSRYDRDEQFF. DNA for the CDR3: TGTGCCAGTAGCCGTTACGACAGGGATGAGCAGTTCTTC.

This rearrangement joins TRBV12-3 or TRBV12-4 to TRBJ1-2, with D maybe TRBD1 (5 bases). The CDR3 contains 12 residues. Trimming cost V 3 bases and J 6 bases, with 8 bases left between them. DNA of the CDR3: TGTGCCAGCAGTTTTTCGGGGGATGGCTACACCTTC. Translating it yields CASSFSGDGYTF.

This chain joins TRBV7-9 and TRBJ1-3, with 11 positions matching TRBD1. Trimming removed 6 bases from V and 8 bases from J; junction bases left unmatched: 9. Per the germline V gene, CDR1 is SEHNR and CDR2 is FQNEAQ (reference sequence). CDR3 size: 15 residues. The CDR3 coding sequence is TGTGCCAGCAGTCAGACCGGACAGGGGGCTCACACCATATATTTT. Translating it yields CASSQTGQGAHTIYF. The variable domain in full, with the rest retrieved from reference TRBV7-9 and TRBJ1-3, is DTGVSQNPRHKITKRGQNVTFRCDPISEHNRLYWYRQTLGQGPEFLTYFQNEAQLEKSRLLSDRFSAERPKGSFSTLEIQRTEQGDSAMYLCASSQTGQGAHTIYFGEGSWLTVV.

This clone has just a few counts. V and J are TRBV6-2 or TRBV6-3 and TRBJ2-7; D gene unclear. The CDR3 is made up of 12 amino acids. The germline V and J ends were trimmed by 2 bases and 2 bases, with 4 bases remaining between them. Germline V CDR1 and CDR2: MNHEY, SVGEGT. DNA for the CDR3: TGTGCCAGCAGTTACACAACCTACGAGCAGTACTTC. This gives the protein CASSYTTYEQYF.

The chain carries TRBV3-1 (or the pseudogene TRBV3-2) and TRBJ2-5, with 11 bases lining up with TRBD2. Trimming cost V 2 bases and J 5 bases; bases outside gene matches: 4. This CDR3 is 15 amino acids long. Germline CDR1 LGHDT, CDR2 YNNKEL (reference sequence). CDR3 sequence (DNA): TGTGCCAGCAGCCAAATCAGGACTAGCGGGGAGACCCAGTACTTC. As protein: CASSQIRTSGETQYF.

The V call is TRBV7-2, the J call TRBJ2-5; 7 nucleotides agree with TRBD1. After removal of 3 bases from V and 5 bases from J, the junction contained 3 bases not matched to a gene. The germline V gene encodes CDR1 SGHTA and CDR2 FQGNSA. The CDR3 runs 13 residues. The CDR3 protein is CASSFGQEETQYF. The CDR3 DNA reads TGTGCCAGCAGCTTCGGACAGGAGGAGACCCAGTACTTC.

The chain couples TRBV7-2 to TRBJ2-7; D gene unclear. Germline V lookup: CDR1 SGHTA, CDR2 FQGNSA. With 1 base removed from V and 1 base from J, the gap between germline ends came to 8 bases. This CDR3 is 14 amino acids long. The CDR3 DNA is TGTGCCAGCAGCTTAGTGGCCACTTCCTACGAGCAGTACTTC. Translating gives CASSLVATSYEQYF.

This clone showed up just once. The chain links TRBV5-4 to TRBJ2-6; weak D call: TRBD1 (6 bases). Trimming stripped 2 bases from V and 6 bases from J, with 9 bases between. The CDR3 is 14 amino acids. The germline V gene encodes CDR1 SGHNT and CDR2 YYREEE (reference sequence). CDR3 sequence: CASSLTGPANVLTF. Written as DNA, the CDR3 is TGTGCCAGCAGCTTAACAGGGCCGGCCAACGTCCTGACTTTC. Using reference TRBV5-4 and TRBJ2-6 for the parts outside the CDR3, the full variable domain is ETGVTQSPTHLIKTRGQQVTLRCSSQSGHNTVSWYQQALGQGPQFIFQYYREEENGRGNFPPRFSGLQFPNYSSELNVNALELDDSALYLCASSLTGPANVLTFGAGSRLTVL.

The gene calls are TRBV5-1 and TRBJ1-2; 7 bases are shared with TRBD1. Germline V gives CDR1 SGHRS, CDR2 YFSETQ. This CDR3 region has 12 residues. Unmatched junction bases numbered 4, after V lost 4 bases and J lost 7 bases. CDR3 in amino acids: CASSVDRAGYTF. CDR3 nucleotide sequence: TGCGCCAGCAGCGTAGACAGGGCTGGCTACACCTTC.

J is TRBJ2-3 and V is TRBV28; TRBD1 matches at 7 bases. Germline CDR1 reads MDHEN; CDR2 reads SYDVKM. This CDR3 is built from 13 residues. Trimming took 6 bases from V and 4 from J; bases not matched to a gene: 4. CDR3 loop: CASSRQGPDTQYF. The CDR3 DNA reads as TGTGCCAGCAGCCGACAGGGCCCAGATACGCAGTATTTT.

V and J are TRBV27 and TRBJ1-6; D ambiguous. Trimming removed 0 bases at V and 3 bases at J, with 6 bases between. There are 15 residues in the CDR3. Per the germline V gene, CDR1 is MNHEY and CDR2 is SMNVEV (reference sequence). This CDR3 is CASSLSVYYNSPLHF. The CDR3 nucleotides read TGTGCCAGCAGTTTATCGGTATACTATAATTCACCCCTCCACTTT.

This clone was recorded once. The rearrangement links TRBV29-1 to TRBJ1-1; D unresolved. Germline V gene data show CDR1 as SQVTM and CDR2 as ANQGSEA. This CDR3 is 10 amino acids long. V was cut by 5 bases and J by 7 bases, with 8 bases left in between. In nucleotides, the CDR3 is TGCAGCGTTCGAGGAGGTGAAGCTTTCTTT. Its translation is CSVRGGEAFF.

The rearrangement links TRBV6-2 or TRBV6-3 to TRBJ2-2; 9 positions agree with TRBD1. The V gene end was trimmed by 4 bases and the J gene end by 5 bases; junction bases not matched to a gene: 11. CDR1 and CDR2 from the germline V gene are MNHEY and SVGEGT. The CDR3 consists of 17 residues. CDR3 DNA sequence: TGTGCCAGCAGTTCCCAGGCACAGGGGGCGCATACCGGGGAGCTGTTTTTT. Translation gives CASSSQAQGAHTGELFF.

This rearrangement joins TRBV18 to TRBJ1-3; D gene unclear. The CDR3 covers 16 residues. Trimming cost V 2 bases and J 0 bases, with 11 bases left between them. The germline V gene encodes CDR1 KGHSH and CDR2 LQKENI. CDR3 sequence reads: CASSPELPDSGNTIYF. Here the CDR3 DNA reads TGTGCCAGCTCACCAGAGTTACCGGACTCTGGAAACACCATATATTTT.

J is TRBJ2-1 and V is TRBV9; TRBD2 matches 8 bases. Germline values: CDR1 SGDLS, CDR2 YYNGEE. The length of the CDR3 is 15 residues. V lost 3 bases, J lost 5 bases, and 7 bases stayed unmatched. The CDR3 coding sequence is TGTGCCAGCAGCGCCTCCGGGGGGGAGAACAATGAGCAGTTCTTC. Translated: CASSASGGENNEQFF.

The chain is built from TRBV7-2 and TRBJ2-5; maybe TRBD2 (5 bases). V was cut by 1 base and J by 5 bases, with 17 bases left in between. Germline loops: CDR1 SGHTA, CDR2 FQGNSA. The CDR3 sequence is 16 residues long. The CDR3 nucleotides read TGTGCCAGCAGCTTAGATGCATTGGAGGTAGGGGAGACCCAGTACTTC. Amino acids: CASSLDALEVGETQYF.

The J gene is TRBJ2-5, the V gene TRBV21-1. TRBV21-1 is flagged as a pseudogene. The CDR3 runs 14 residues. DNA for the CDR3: TGTGCCAGCAGCGCCTTATTCTCCCAAGAGACCCAGTACTTC. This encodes CASSALFSQETQYF.

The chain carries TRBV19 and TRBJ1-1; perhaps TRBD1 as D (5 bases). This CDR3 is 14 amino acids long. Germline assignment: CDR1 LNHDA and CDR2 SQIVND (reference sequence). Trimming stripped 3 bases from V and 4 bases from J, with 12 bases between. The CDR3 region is CASSMRSGGTEAFF. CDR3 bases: TGTGCCAGTAGTATGAGGAGCGGGGGCACTGAAGCTTTCTTT.

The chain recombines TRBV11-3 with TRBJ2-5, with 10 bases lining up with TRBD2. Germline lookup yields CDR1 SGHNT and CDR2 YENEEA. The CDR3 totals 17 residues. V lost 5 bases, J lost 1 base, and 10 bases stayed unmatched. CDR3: CASSRTSGKFGQETQYF. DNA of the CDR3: TGTGCCAGCAGCCGGACTAGCGGAAAGTTCGGCCAAGAGACCCAGTACTTC.

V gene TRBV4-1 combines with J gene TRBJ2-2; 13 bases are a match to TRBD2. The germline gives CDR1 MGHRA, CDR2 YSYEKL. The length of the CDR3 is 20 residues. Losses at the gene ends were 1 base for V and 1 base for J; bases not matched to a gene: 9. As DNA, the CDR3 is TGCGCCAGCAGCCAAGGAAGACTAGCGGGAGGTCTCTGGAACACCGGGGAGCTGTTTTTT. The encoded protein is CASSQGRLAGGLWNTGELFF.

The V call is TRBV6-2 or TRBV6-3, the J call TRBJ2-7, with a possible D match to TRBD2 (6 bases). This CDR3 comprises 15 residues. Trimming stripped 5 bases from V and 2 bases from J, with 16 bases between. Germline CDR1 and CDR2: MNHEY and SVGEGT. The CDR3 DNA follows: TGTGCCAGCAGTCCCGGGGCAGGAGGGACCTACGAGCAGTACTTC. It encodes CASSPGAGGTYEQYF.

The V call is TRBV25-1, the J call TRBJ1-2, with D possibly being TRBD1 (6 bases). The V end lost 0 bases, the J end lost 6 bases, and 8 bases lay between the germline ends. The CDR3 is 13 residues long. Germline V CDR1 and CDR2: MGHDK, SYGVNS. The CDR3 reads CASSEYRGDGYTF. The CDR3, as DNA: TGTGCCAGCAGTGAATACAGGGGCGATGGCTACACCTTC.

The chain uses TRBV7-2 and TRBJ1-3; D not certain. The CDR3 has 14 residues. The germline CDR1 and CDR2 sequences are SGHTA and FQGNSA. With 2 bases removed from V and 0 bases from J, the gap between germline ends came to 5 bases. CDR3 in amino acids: CASSLRGSGNTIYF. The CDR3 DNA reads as TGTGCCAGCAGCTTAAGAGGCTCTGGAAACACCATATATTTT.

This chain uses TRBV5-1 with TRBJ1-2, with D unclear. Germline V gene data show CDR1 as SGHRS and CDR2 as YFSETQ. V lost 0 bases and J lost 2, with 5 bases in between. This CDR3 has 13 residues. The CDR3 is CASSLAGNYGYTF. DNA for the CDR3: TGCGCCAGCAGCTTGGCGGGGAACTATGGCTACACCTTC.

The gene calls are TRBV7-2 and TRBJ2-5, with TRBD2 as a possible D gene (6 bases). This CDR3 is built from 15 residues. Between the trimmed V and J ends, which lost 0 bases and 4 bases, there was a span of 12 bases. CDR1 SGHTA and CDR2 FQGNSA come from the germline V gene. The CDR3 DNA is TGTGCCAGCAGCTTAGCAATAGCGGTCCGAGAGACCCAGTACTTC. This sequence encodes CASSLAIAVRETQYF.

The CDR3 DNA is TGTGCCAGCAACAGGGCTAGTCAGCCCCAGCATTTT. This codes for CASNRASQPQHF. The chain recombines TRBV2 with TRBJ1-5; TRBD1 might be the D (6 bases). The CDR3 length is 12 residues. In germline, CDR1 is SNHLY, CDR2 FYNNEI. The germline V and J ends were trimmed by 7 bases and 6 bases, with 10 bases remaining between them. Looking up the rest from reference TRBV2 and TRBJ1-5 gives the full variable domain: EPEVTQTPSHQVTQMGQEVILRCVPISNHLYFYWYRQILGQKVEFLVSFYNNEISEKSEIFDDQFSVERPDGSNFTLKIRSTKLEDSAMYFCASNRASQPQHFGDGTRLSIL.

CDR3: CASSLDTGRLGNTIYF. The CDR3 nucleotides are TGTGCCAGCAGCCTGGACACAGGGAGGTTGGGAAACACCATATATTTT. The genes are TRBV7-2 and TRBJ1-3; TRBD1 might be the D (6 bases). The CDR3 length is 16 residues. CDR1 and CDR2 (germline): SGHTA, FQGNSA. Trimming pared 5 bases from V and 4 bases from J, leaving 18 bases between.

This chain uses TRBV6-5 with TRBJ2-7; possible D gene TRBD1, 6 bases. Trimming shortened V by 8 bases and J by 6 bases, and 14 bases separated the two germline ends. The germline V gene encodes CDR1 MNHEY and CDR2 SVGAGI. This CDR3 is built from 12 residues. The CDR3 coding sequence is TGTGCCAGCCGAGAGGGGGTCCGCGAGCAGTACTTC. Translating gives CASREGVREQYF.